This T cell receptor (beta chain) came from a study of shared clonotypes between healthy human individuals. At the level of the study: Every donor yielded three CD4 naive, three CD4 memory, two CD8 naive and one CD8 memory plate.

Sequencing was performed with immunoSEQ multiplex PCR; in TCRdb, only in-frame clones are kept and a portion is missing. The repertoire includes roughly 680,000 clones, roughly 72% of them detected once, and 1.8% sits in the top ten. Both subsets, CD45RA+ naive and CD45RA-negative memory, were split from the CD4+ cells. General study points: Clonotype sharing levels among donors were expected to vary with sequencing depth.

V shed 1 base and J 0 bases; nucleotides not matched to a gene: 6. There are 17 residues in the CDR3. From germline, CDR1 is MGHRA and CDR2 YSYEKL. Details on this clone: Antigen: not known.

The sequence came from a woman aged 25 to 39 in good health. The sample was memory CD4+ T cells sorted from blood. Subset given: CD45RA-negative fraction. The chain joins TRBV4-1 to TRBJ2-3; 8 bases fit TRBD2. CDR3: CASSQGASGYSTDTQYF. The CDR3 region has the DNA TGCGCCAGCAGCCAAGGGGCTAGCGGGTATAGCACAGATACGCAGTATTTT.